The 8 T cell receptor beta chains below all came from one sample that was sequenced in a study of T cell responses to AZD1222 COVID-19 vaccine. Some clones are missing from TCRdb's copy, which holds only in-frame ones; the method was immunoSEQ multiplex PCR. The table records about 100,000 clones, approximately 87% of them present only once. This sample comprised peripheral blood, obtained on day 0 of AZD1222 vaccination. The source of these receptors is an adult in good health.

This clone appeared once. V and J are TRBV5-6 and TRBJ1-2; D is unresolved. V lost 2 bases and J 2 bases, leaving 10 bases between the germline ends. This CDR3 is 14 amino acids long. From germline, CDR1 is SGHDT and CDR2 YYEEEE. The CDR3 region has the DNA TGTGCCAGCAGCTTAGGGAGCCTAAACTATGGCTACACCTTC. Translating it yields CASSLGSLNYGYTF.

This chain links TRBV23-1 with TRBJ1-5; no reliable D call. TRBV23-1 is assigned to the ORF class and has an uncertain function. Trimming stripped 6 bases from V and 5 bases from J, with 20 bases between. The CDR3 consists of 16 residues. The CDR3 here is CASSPQRSGPHQPQHF. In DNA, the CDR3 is TGCGCCAGCAGCCCGCAGAGATCAGGCCCTCATCAGCCCCAGCATTTT.

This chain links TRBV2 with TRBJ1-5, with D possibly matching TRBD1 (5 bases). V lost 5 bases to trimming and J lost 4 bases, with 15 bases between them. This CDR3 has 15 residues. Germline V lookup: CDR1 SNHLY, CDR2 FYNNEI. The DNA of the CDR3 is TGTGCCAGCAGTACGGACACTCTAAGTAATCAGCCCCAGCATTTT. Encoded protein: CASSTDTLSNQPQHF.

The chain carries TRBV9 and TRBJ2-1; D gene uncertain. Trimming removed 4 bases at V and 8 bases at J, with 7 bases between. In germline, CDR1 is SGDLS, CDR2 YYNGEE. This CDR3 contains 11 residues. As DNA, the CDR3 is TGTGCCAGCAGCTTAAGTGATGAGCAGTTCTTC. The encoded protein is CASSLSDEQFF.

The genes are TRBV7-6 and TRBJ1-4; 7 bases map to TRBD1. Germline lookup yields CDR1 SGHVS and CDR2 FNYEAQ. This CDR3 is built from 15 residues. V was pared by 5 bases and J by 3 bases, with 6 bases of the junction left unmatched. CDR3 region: CASSPKTGPNEKLFF. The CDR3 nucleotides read TGTGCCAGCAGCCCGAAGACAGGGCCTAATGAAAAACTGTTTTTT.

This CDR3 reads CASSEALAGYGYTF. CDR3 nucleotide sequence: TGTGCCAGCAGTGAAGCGCTGGCAGGGTATGGCTACACCTTC. The genes are TRBV6-1 and TRBJ1-2; D possibly corresponds to TRBD1 (5 bases). The germline V gene has CDR1 MNHNS and CDR2 SASEGT. V was clipped by 0 bases and J by 5 bases, with 10 bases between them. The CDR3 sequence is 14 residues long.

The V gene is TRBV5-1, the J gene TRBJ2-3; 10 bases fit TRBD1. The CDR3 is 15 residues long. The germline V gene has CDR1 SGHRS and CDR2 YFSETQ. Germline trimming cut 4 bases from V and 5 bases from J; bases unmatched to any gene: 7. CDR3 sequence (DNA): TGCGCCAGCAGCGCGGGACAGGGGATTGGAGATACGCAGTATTTT. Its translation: CASSAGQGIGDTQYF. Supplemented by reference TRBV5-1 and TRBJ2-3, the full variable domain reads KAGVTQTPRYLIKTRGQQVTLSCSPISGHRSVSWYQQTPGQGLQFLFEYFSETQRNKGNFPGRFSGRQFSNSRSEMNVSTLELGDSALYLCASSAGQGIGDTQYFGPGTRLTVL.

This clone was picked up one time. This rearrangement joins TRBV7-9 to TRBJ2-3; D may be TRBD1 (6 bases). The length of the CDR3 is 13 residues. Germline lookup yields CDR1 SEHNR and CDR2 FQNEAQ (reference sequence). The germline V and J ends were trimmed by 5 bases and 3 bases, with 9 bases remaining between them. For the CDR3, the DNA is TGTGCCAGCAGCGATGACAGGACAGATACGCAGTATTTT. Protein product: CASSDDRTDTQYF. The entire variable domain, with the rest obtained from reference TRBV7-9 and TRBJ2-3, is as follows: DTGVSQNPRHKITKRGQNVTFRCDPISEHNRLYWYRQTLGQGPEFLTYFQNEAQLEKSRLLSDRFSAERPKGSFSTLEIQRTEQGDSAMYLCASSDDRTDTQYFGPGTRLTVL.